This T cell receptor beta chain was sequenced in a study of blood T cell repertoires in COVID-19. About the study: Whether acute or convalescent, the COVID-19 samples came from the United States, Italy and Spain.

Enrollees, about 18 to 89 years old, lived in some 24 US areas. Generated by immunoSEQ multiplex PCR, the TCRdb table keeps only in-frame clones and is missing some. The table shows a few hundred thousand clones, with around 86% occurring only once. Losses at the gene ends were 1 base for V and 4 bases for J; bases not matched to a gene: 9. The CDR3 loop spans 16 amino acids. CDR1 is KGHSH and CDR2 is LQKENI in the germline V gene. This chain links TRBV18 with TRBJ2-5; 7 positions match TRBD2. The TCR originated in a woman aged 40-49 years with acute COVID-19. The material sequenced was PBMCs or T cells enriched from blood (not recorded which). This CDR3 is CASSPLAGGSIETQYF. DNA for the CDR3: TGTGCCAGCTCACCACTGGCCGGCGGGAGTATAGAGACCCAGTACTTC.